These T cell receptor beta chains were read from a single sample in a study of shared clonotypes between healthy human individuals. Sequenced by immunoSEQ multiplex PCR; TCRdb stores in-frame clones only, minus some. The sample holds roughly 2,300,000 clones, around 90% seen once. The sequenced sample consisted of naive CD4+ T cells from PBMCs. These receptors originate from a man aged 18 to 30 in good health. Some clones in this sample may be carry-over from other donors' samples. CDR3s include the opening cysteine and the closing phenylalanine or tryptophan. A D gene is named only where the DNA matches it firmly. For some rows the clone size is stated as once, few or many, or as a class when expanded; others skip it.

clone_size,cdr3_length,v_call,j_call,d_call,cdr3_aa,cdr3_nt
NA,14,TRBV18,TRBJ2-7,NA,CASTQARSSYEQYF,TGTGCCAGCACTCAAGCGAGGAGCTCCTACGAGCAGTACTTC
once,15,TRBV7-3,TRBJ2-2,NA,CASSYGMAGTGELFF,TGTGCCAGCAGCTACGGGATGGCTGGGACCGGGGAGCTGTTTTTT
NA,14,TRBV10-1,TRBJ2-7,NA,CASSVKDPSYEQYF,TGCGCCAGCAGTGTTAAGGACCCCTCCTACGAGCAGTACTTC
NA,14,TRBV28,TRBJ1-2,NA,CASRGTWGGYGYTF,TGTGCCAGCAGGGGGACATGGGGCGGCTATGGCTACACCTTC
NA,14,TRBV14,TRBJ1-2,NA,CASSQQLDNYGYTF,TGTGCCAGCAGCCAACAACTGGATAACTATGGCTACACCTTC
NA,16,TRBV6-5,TRBJ2-7,TRBD1,CASSYDGGTGAYEQYF,TGTGCCAGCAGTTACGATGGCGGGACAGGGGCCTACGAGCAGTACTTC
NA,16,TRBV5-1,TRBJ2-1,TRBD2,CASSISGRAARNEQFF,TGCGCCAGCAGCATTAGCGGGAGGGCCGCTCGGAATGAGCAGTTCTTC
NA,13,TRBV18,TRBJ1-2,NA,CASSQGQLYGYTF,TGTGCCAGCTCCCAAGGACAGCTCTATGGCTACACCTTC
NA,17,TRBV4-3,TRBJ2-1,NA,CASSQVGGRTSVNEQFF,TGCGCCAGCAGCCAAGTCGGCGGCCGGACATCGGTCAATGAGCAGTTCTTC
once,14,TRBV7-9,TRBJ1-4,NA,CASSPRSLNEKLFF,TGTGCCAGCAGCCCCCGGTCCCTTAATGAAAAACTGTTTTTT
NA,15,TRBV10-3,TRBJ2-6,NA,CAIKRSSSGANVLTF,TGTGCCATCAAGAGGAGCTCCTCTGGGGCCAACGTCCTGACTTTC
NA,14,TRBV11-2,TRBJ1-1,NA,CASSLREGDTEAFF,TGTGCCAGCAGCTTACGTGAGGGGGACACTGAAGCTTTCTTT
NA,14,TRBV6-5,TRBJ1-5,NA,CASSYSRGEQPQHF,TGTGCCAGCAGTTACTCGAGGGGCGAGCAGCCCCAGCATTTT
NA,15,TRBV5-6,TRBJ1-1,NA,CASSRRGAGNTEAFF,TGTGCCAGCAGCCGAAGGGGGGCAGGGAACACTGAAGCTTTCTTT
NA,15,TRBV5-5,TRBJ2-7,TRBD1,CASSLSGTVTYEQYF,TGTGCCAGCAGCTTGTCAGGGACAGTGACCTACGAGCAGTACTTC
once,14,TRBV7-9,TRBJ2-1,TRBD2,CASSLAGTIGEQFF,TGTGCCAGCAGCTTAGCGGGGACTATCGGTGAGCAGTTCTTC
NA,16,TRBV19,TRBJ1-2,NA,CASSTLEGGDFYGYTF,TGTGCCAGTAGTACTCTCGAGGGTGGCGACTTCTATGGCTACACCTTC
NA,13,TRBV5-1,TRBJ2-7,NA,CASSLEGLRDQYF,TGCGCCAGCAGCTTGGAAGGTTTGCGGGATCAGTACTTC
NA,15,TRBV6-1,TRBJ2-3,TRBD2,CASSLLAGVVDTQYF,TGTGCCAGCAGTTTACTAGCGGGAGTAGTAGATACGCAGTATTTT
NA,16,TRBV9,TRBJ2-3,NA,CASSPFSVGSTDTQYF,TGTGCCAGCAGCCCATTTTCTGTCGGCAGCACAGATACGCAGTATTTT
NA,17,TRBV2,TRBJ2-4,NA,CASTIPGAAGAKNIQYF,TGTGCCAGCACCATACCGGGGGCTGCGGGGGCCAAAAACATTCAGTACTTC
NA,16,TRBV28,TRBJ2-1,TRBD2,CASSLVAGGTYNEQFF,TGTGCCAGCAGTTTAGTAGCGGGAGGCACCTACAATGAGCAGTTCTTC
once,11,TRBV5-8,TRBJ1-1,NA,CASTRKGEAFF,TGTGCCAGCACCCGAAAGGGGGAAGCTTTCTTT
NA,13,TRBV28,TRBJ1-3,NA,CASRKTTPNTIYF,TGTGCCAGCAGAAAAACTACCCCCAACACCATATATTTT
NA,14,TRBV10-3,TRBJ1-5,TRBD1,CAIGQGGNNQPQHF,TGTGCCATCGGACAGGGGGGAAACAATCAGCCCCAGCATTTT
NA,11,TRBV2,TRBJ2-7,NA,CASSQTGEQYF,TGTGCCAGCAGTCAGACGGGGGAGCAGTACTTC
NA,14,TRBV29-1,TRBJ2-3,NA,CSVTGPRSTDTQYF,TGCAGCGTGACGGGACCAAGAAGCACAGATACGCAGTATTTT
NA,14,TRBV30,TRBJ1-2,NA,CACRPGGANYGYTF,TGTGCCTGCCGCCCGGGGGGAGCTAACTATGGCTACACCTTC
once,16,TRBV10-3,TRBJ2-5,TRBD1,CATRGWVGQGPETQYF,TGTGCCACCCGGGGCTGGGTTGGACAGGGCCCGGAGACCCAGTACTTC
NA,13,TRBV4-2,TRBJ2-4,NA,CASSQGGVNIQYF,TGTGCCAGCAGCCAAGGTGGGGTGAACATTCAGTACTTC
NA,17,TRBV7-9,TRBJ2-5,TRBD1,CASSRARTGGLGETQYF,TGTGCCAGCAGCCGGGCCAGGACAGGGGGCCTGGGGGAGACCCAGTACTTC
NA,13,TRBV5-1,TRBJ1-1,TRBD1,CASSLQGETEAFF,TGCGCCAGCAGCTTACAGGGGGAGACTGAAGCTTTCTTT
NA,15,TRBV2,TRBJ2-7,NA,CASSEVWGRSSEQYF,TGTGCCAGCAGTGAAGTGTGGGGAAGATCGTCCGAGCAGTACTTC
NA,14,TRBV5-6,TRBJ2-7,TRBD1,CASRRTGGTYEQYF,TGTGCCAGCAGGCGGACAGGTGGAACCTACGAGCAGTACTTC
few,13,TRBV7-9,TRBJ1-2,TRBD1,CASSLRTGSGYTF,TGTGCCAGCAGCTTAAGGACAGGGAGTGGCTACACCTTC
NA,15,TRBV6-5,TRBJ2-7,TRBD1,CASSYSSDRANEQYF,TGTGCCAGCAGTTACTCTTCCGACAGGGCCAACGAGCAGTACTTC